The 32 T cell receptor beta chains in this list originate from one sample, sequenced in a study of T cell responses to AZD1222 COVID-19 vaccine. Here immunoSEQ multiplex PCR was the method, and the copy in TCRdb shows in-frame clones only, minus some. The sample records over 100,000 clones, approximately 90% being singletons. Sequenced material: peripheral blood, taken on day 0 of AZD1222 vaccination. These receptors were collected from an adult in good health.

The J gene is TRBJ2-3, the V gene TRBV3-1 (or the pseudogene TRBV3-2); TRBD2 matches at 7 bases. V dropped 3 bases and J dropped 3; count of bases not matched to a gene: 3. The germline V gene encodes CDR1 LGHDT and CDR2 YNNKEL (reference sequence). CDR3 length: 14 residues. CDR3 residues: CASSQGGGTDTQYF. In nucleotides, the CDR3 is TGTGCCAGCAGCCAGGGGGGGGGAACAGATACGCAGTATTTT.

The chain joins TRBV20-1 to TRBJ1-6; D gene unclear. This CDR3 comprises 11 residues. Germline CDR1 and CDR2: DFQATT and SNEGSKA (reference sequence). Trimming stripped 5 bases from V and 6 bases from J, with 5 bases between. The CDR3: CSAHVNSPLHF. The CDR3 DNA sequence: TGCAGTGCTCATGTTAATTCACCCCTCCACTTT.

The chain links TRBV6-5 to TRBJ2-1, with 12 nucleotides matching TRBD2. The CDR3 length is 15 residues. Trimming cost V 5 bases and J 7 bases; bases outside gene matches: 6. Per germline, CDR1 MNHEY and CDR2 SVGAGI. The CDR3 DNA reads TGTGCCAGCAGTATACTAGCGGGGGGCCGGAATGAGCAGTTCTTC. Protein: CASSILAGGRNEQFF.

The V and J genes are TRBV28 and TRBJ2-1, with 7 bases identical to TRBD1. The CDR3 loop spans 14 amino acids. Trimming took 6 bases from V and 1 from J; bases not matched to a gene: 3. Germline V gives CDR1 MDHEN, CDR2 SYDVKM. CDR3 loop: CASRPGQSYNEQFF. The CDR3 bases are TGTGCCAGCAGGCCGGGACAGTCCTACAATGAGCAGTTCTTC.

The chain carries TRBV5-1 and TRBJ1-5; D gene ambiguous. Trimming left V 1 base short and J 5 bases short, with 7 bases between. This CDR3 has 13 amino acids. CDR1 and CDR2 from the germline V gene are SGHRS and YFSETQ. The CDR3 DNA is TGCGCCAGCAGCTTGCCCATTGATCAGCCCCAGCATTTT. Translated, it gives CASSLPIDQPQHF.

The CDR3 DNA reads as TGTGCCAGTAGTCCCTACAGGGTAAGGTTTGAAAAACTGTTTTTT. It translates to CASSPYRVRFEKLFF. The chain links TRBV19 to TRBJ1-4, with a weak D call TRBD1 (6 bases). CDR3 length: 15 residues. Germline V gene lookup returns CDR1 LNHDA and CDR2 SQIVND (reference sequence). V gave up 5 bases and J gave up 7 bases, with 17 bases separating them. The full variable domain, completed using reference TRBV19 and TRBJ1-4, is DGGITQSPKYLFRKEGQNVTLSCEQNLNHDAMYWYRQDPGQGLRLIYYSQIVNDFQKGDIAEGYSVSREKKESFPLTVTSAQKNPTAFYLCASSPYRVRFEKLFFGSGTQLSVL.

The chain's CDR3 is CASSLAIGDSPLHF. The CDR3 bases are TGTGCCAGCAGCTTAGCGATTGGGGATTCACCCCTCCACTTT. The rearrangement links TRBV7-2 to TRBJ1-6; D is ambiguous. Trimming shortened V by 0 bases and J by 8 bases, and 8 bases separated the two germline ends. CDR3 length: 14 amino acids. The V gene's germline CDR1 is SGHTA and CDR2 FQGNSA.

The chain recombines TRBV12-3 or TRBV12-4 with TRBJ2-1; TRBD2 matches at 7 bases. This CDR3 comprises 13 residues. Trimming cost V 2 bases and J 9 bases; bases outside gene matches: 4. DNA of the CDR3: TGTGCCAGCAGTTTAACCGGGGGGAGTGAGCAGTTCTTC. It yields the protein CASSLTGGSEQFF.

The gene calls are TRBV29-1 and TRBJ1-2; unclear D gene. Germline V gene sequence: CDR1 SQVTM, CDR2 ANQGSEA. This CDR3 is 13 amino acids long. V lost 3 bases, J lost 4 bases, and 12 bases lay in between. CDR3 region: CSVDQEDGYGYTF. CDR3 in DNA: TGCAGCGTTGACCAGGAGGATGGCTATGGCTACACCTTC.

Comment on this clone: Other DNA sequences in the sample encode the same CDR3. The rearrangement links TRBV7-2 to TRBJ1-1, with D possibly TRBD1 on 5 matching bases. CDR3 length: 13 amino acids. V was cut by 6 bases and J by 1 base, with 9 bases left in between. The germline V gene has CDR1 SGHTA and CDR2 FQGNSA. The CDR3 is CASSRQGNTEAFF. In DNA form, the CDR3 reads TGTGCCAGCAGTCGTCAGGGGAACACTGAAGCTTTCTTT.

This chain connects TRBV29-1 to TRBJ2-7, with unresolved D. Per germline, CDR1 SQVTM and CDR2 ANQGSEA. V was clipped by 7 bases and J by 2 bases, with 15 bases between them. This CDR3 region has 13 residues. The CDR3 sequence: CSAVTSNTYEQYF. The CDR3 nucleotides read TGCAGCGCCGTTACCTCGAATACCTACGAGCAGTACTTC.

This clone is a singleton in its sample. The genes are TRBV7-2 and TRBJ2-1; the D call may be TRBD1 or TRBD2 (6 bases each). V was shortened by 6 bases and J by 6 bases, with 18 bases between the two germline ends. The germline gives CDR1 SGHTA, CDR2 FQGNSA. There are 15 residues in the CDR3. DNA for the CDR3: TGTGCCAGCAGACTCTCCACGGGGGCGTTCAATGAGCAGTTCTTC. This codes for CASRLSTGAFNEQFF.

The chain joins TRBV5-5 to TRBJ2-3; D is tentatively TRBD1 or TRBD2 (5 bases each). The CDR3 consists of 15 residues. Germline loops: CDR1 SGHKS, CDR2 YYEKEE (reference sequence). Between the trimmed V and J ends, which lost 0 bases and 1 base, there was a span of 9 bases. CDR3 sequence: CASSLELGRTDTQYF. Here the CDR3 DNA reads TGTGCCAGCAGCTTGGAGTTGGGACGCACAGATACGCAGTATTTT.

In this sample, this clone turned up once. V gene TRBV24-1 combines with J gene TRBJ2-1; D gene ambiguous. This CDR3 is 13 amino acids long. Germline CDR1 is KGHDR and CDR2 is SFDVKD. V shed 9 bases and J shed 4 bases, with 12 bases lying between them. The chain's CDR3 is CATGLGEYNEQFF. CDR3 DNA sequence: TGTGCCACCGGCCTTGGGGAATACAATGAGCAGTTCTTC.

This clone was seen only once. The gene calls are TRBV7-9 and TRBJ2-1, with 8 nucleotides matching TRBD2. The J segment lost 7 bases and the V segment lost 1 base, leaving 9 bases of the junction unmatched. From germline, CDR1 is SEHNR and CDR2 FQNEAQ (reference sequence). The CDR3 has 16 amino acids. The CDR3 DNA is TGTGCCAGCAGCTTAGGGGGAGATCCGGGAGGGAATGAGCAGTTCTTC. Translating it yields CASSLGGDPGGNEQFF.

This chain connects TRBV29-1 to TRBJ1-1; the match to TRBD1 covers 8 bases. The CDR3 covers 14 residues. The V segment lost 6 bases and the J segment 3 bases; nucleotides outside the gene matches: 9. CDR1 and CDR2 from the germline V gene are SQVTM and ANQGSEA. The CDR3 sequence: CSVDTGGLYTEAFF. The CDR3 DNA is TGCAGCGTGGACACAGGGGGACTCTACACTGAAGCTTTCTTT.

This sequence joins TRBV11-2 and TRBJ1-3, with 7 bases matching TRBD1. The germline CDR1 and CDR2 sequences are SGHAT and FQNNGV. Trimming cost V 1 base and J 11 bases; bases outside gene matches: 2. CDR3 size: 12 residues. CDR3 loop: CASSLGGGSIYF. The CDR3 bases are TGTGCCAGCAGCTTAGGAGGGGGCTCCATATATTTT. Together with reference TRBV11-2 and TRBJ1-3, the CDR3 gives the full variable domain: EAGVAQSPRYKIIEKRQSVAFWCNPISGHATLYWYQQILGQGPKLLIQFQNNGVVDDSQLPKDRFSAERLKGVDSTLKIQPAKLEDSAVYLCASSLGGGSIYFGEGSWLTVV.

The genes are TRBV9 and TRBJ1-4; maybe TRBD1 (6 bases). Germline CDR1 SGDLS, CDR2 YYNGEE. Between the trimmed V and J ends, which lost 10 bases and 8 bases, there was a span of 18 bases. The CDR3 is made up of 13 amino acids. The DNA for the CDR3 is TGTGCCGCGGTTGGGCCCCAGGGGGAAAAACTGTTTTTT. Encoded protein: CAAVGPQGEKLFF.

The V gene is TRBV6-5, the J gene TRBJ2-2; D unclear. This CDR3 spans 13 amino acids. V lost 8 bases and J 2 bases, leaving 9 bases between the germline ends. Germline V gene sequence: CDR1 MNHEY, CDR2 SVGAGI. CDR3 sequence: CASGRVNTGELFF. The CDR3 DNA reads TGTGCCAGCGGAAGGGTAAACACCGGGGAGCTGTTTTTT.

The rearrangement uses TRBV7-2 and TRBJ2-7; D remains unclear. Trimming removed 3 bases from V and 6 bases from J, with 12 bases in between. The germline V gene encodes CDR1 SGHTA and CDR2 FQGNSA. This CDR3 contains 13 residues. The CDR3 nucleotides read TGTGCCAGCAGCTTCAACTCTAGGAGCGAGCAGTACTTC. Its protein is CASSFNSRSEQYF.

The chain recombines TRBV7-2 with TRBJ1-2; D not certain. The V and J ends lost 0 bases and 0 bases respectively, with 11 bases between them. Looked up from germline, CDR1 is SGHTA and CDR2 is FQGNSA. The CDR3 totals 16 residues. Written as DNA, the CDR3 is TGTGCCAGCAGCTTAGCGTGGAAGGGAGCTAACTATGGCTACACCTTC. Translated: CASSLAWKGANYGYTF.

CDR3 in amino acids: CASSFGGGKETQYF. The CDR3 DNA reads as TGTGCCAGCAGCTTCGGGGGGGGTAAAGAGACCCAGTACTTC. The chain is built from TRBV11-2 and TRBJ2-5; 8 bases are a match to TRBD2. J lost 3 bases, V lost 3 bases, and 3 bases had no gene match. The CDR3 is 14 amino acids. Looked up from germline, CDR1 is SGHAT and CDR2 is FQNNGV.

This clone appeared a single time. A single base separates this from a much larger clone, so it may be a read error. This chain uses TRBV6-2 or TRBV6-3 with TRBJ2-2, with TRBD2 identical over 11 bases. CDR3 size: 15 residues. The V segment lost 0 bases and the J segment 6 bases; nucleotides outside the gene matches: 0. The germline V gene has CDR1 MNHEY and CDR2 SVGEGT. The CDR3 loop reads CASSYSSGGAGELFF. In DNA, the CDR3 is TGTGCCAGCAGTTACTCTAGCGGGGGGGCCGGGGAGCTGTTTTTT.

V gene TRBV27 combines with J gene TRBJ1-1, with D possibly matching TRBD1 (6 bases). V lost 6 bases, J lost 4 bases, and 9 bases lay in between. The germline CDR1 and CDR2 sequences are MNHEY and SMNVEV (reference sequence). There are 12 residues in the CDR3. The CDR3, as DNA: TGTGCCAGCAGCCCAGGGGCCACTGAAGCTTTCTTT. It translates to CASSPGATEAFF.

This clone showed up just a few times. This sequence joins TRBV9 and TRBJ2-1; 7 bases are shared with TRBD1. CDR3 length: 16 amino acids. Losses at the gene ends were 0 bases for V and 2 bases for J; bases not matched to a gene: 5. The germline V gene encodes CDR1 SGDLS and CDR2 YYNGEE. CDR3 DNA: TGTGCCAGCAGCGTAGGCGAGGGGGCCGCCTACAATGAGCAGTTCTTC. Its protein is CASSVGEGAAYNEQFF.

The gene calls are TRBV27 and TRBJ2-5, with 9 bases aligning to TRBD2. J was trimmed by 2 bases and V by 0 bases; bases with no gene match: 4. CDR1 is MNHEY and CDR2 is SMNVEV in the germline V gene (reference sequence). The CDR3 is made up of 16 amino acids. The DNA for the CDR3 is TGTGCCAGCAGTTTATCCCGCGCGGGGGGGCAAGAGACCCAGTACTTC. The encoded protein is CASSLSRAGGQETQYF.

CDR3 in amino acids: CASRIGGDRLTYNEQFF. The DNA of the CDR3 is TGTGCCAGTAGGATCGGCGGGGACAGACTGACCTACAATGAGCAGTTCTTC. The chain carries TRBV19 and TRBJ2-1, with a possible D match to TRBD1 (7 bases). CDR3 length: 17 amino acids. Trimming removed 6 bases from V and 2 bases from J, with 20 bases in between. Germline CDR1 reads LNHDA; CDR2 reads SQIVND (reference sequence).

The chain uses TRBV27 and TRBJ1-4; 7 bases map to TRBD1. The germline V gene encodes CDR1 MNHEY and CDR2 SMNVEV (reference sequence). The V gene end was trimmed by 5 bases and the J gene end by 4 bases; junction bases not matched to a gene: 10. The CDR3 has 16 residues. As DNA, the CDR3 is TGTGCCAGCAGTCCCGGGGCCGGGACAGTTAATGAAAAACTGTTTTTT. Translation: CASSPGAGTVNEKLFF.

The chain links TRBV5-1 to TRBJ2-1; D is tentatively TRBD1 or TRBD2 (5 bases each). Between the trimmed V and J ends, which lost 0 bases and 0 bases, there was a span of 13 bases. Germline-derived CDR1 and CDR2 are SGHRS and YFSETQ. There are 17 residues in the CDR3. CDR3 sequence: CASSLGRGEGSYNEQFF. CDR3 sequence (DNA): TGCGCCAGCAGCTTGGGAAGGGGTGAGGGCTCCTACAATGAGCAGTTCTTC.

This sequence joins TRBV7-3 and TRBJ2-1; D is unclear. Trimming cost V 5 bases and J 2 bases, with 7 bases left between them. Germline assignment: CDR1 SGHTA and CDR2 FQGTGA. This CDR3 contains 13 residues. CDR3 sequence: CASSTDTYNEQFF. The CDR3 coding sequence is TGTGCCAGCAGCACCGACACCTACAATGAGCAGTTCTTC.

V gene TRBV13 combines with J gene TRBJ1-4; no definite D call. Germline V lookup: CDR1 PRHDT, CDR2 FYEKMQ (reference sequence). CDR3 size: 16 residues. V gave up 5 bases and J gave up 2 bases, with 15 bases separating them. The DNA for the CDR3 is TGTGCCAGCAGCCCCACCTTGCTGGGCACTAATGAAAAACTGTTTTTT. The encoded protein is CASSPTLLGTNEKLFF. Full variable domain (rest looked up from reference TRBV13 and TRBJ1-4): AAGVIQSPRHLIKEKRETATLKCYPIPRHDTVYWYQQGPGQDPQFLISFYEKMQSDKGSIPDRFSAQQFSDYHSELNMSSLELGDSALYFCASSPTLLGTNEKLFFGSGTQLSVL.

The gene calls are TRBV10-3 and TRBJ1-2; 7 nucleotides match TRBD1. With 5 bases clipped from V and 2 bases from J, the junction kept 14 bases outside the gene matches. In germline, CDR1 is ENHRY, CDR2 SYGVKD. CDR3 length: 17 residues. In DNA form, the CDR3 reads TGTGCCATCAGTAATCCGGGACAGCCGAGCCGAAACTATGGCTACACCTTC. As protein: CAISNPGQPSRNYGYTF.